This T cell receptor (beta chain) was identified during a study of OX40 agonist ivuxolimab in advanced cancers. Whole-study context: Three dose-escalation patients had partial responses: one with hepatocellular carcinoma and two with cutaneous melanoma. The study, taken as a whole, reports: Several nonresponders also turned out to have low normalized T-cell clonal expansion.

This clone is categorized as medium-sized. The target antigen is unknown. This table comes from immunoSEQ multiplex PCR, and its TCRdb copy is limited to in-frame clones, with some not included. The table includes 13,000 to 15,000 clones, about 78% detected once. This specimen consisted of CD4+ or CD8+ T cells sorted from blood, obtained in a trial of the OX40 agonist ivuxolimab. This TCR came from an adult with an advanced solid tumor such as melanoma, head and neck, liver or kidney cancer.

Written as DNA, the CDR3 is TGTGCCAGCAGGGGGGTTGGTGAGGGCTACACCTTC. This gives the protein CASRGVGEGYTF. The chain uses TRBV7-2 and TRBJ1-2; tentatively, D is TRBD1 (5 bases). This CDR3 is 12 amino acids long. The germline gives CDR1 SGHTA, CDR2 FQGNSA. The V end was cut by 6 bases, the J end by 8 bases, with 13 bases between.